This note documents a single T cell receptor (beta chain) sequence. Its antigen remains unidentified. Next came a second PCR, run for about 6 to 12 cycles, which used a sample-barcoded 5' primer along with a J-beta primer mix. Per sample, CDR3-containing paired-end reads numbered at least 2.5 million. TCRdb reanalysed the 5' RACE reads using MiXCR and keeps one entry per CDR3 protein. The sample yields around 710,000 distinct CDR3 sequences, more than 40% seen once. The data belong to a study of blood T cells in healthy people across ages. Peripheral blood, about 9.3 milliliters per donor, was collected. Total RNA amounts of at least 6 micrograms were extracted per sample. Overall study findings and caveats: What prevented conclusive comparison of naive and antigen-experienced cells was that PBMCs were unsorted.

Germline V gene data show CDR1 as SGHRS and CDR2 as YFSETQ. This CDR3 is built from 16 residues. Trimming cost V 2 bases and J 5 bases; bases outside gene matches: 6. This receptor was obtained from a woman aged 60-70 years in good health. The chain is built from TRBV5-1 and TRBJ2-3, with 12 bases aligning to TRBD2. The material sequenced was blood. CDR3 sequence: CASSLETSGGRDTQYF. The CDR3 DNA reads TGCGCCAGCAGCTTAGAGACTAGCGGGGGACGAGATACGCAGTATTTT.